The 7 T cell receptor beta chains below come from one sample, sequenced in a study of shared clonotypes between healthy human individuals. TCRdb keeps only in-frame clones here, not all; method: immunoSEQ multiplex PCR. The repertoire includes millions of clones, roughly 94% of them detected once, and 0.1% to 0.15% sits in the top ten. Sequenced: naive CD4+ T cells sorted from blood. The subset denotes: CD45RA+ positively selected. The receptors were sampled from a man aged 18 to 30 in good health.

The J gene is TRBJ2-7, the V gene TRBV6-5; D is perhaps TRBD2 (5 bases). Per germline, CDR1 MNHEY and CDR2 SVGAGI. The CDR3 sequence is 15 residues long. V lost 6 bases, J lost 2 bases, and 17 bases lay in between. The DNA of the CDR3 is TGTGCCAGCAGAACACCGGGGAGCACCCCCTACGAGCAGTACTTC. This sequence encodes CASRTPGSTPYEQYF.

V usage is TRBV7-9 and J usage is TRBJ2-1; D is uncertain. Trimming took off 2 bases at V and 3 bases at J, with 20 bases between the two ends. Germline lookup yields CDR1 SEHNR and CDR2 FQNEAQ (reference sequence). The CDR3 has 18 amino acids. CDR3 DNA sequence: TGTGCCAGCAGCTTACTTCCTGGCGGCAGCCTGCTCTACAATGAGCAGTTCTTC. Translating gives CASSLLPGGSLLYNEQFF.

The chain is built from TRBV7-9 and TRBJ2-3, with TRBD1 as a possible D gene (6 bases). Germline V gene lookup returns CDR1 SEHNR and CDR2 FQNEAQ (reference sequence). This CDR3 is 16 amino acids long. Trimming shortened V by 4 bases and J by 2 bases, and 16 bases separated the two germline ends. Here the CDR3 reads CASSSSRRQDTDTQYF. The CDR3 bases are TGTGCCAGCAGCTCCAGCCGCCGACAGGACACAGATACGCAGTATTTT.

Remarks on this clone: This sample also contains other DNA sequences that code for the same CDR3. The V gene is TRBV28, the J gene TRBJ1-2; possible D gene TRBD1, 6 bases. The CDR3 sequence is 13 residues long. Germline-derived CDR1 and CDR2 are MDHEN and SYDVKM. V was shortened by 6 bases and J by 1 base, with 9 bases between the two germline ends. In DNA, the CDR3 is TGTGCCAGCAGCCGGACAGTTAACTATGGCTACACCTTC. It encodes CASSRTVNYGYTF.

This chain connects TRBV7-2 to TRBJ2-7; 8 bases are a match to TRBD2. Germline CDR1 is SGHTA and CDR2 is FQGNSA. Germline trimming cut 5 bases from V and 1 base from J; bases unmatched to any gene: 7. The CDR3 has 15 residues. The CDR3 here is CASSAVTSGSYEQYF. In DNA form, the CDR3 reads TGTGCCAGCAGCGCGGTTACTAGCGGTTCCTACGAGCAGTACTTC.

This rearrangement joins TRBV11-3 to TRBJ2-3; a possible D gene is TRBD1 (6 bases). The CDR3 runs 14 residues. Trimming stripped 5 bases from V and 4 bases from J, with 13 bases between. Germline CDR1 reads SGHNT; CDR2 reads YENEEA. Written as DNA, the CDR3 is TGTGCCAGCAGCACTCACAGGGACCCAGATACGCAGTATTTT. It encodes CASSTHRDPDTQYF. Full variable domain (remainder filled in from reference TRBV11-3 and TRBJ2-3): EAGVVQSPRYKIIEKKQPVAFWCNPISGHNTLYWYLQNLGQGPELLIRYENEEAVDDSQLPKDRFSAERLKGVDSTLKIQPAELGDSAVYLCASSTHRDPDTQYFGPGTRLTVL.

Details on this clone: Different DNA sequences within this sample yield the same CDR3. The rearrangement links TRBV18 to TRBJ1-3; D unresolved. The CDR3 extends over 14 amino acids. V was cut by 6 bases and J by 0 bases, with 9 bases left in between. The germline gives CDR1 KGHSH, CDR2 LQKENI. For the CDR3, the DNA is TGTGCCAGCTCCCCAGCGAGCTCTGGAAACACCATATATTTT. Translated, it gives CASSPASSGNTIYF.